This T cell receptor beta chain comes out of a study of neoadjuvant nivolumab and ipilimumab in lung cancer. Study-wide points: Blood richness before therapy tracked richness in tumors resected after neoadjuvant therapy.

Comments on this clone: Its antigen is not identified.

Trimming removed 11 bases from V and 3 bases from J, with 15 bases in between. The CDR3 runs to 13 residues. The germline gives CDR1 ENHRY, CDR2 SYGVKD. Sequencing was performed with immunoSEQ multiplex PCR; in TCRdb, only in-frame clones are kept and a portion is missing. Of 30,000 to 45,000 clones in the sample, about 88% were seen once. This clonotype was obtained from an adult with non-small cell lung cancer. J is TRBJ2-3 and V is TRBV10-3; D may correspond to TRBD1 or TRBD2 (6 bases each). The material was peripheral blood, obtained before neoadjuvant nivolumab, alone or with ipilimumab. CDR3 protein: CAAGRGGTDTQYF. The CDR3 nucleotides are TGTGCCGCAGGCCGAGGGGGGACAGATACGCAGTATTTT.